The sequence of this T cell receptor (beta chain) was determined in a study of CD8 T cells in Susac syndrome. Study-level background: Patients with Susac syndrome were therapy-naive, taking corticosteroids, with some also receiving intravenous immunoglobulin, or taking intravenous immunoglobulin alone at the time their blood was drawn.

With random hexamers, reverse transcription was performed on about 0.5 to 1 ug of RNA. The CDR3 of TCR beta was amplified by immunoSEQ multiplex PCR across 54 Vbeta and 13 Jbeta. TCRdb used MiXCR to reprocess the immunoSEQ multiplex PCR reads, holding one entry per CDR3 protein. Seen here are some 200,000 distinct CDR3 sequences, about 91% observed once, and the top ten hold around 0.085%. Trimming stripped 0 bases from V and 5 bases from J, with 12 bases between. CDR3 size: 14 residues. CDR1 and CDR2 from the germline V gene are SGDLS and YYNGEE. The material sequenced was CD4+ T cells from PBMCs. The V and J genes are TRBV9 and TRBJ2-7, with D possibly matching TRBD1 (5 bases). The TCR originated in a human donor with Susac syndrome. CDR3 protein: CASSVVARANEQYF. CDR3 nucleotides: TGTGCCAGCAGCGTAGTTGCCAGGGCCAACGAGCAGTACTTC.